This T cell receptor (beta chain) was recorded in a study of blood T cell repertoires in COVID-19. Whole-study context: T cells, B-cell-depleted T cells, or PBMCs supplied cDNA or gDNA.

Trimming removed 6 bases from V and 1 base from J; junction bases left unmatched: 5. The CDR3 loop spans 14 amino acids. The germline V gene has CDR1 SGDLS and CDR2 YYNGEE. Sequencing was performed with immunoSEQ multiplex PCR; in TCRdb, only in-frame clones are kept and a portion is missing. The sample contains roughly 170,000 clones, 70% to 90% of which appear only once. The sample taken for sequencing was peripheral blood. V and J are TRBV9 and TRBJ2-3; TRBD2 agrees at 7 bases. The sequence derives from a woman in her forties or fifties with COVID-19, enrolled during active disease. The DNA of the CDR3 is TGTGCCAGCACCCTGGGGGGGGGCACAGATACGCAGTATTTT. As protein: CASTLGGGTDTQYF.